What follows are 29 T cell receptor beta chains derived from one specimen sequenced in a study of T-cell reconstitution after alpha-beta-depleted transplantation in children. Preparing the TCRbeta library involved the use of unique molecular identifiers. TCRdb analysed the PCR reads with MiXCR anew, one entry per CDR3 protein. Here the sample spans 450,000 to 600,000 distinct CDR3 sequences, 10% to 15% being singletons. The starting material was PBMCs, mostly from graft donor cells, obtained 360 days after TCRalphabeta/CD19-depleted stem cell transplant. The receptors come from a male patient aged 10-17 years who had a stem cell transplant for acute myeloid leukemia, so the T cells may come from the graft donor.

This clonotype was counted ten times or more. This rearrangement joins TRBV28 to TRBJ2-7, with D uncertain. V lost 5 bases and J lost 7, with 12 bases in between. The CDR3 length is 12 residues. Germline CDR1 MDHEN, CDR2 SYDVKM. CDR3 DNA sequence: TGTGCCAGCAGTCCCCCATTGCAAGAGCAGTACTTC. Protein: CASSPPLQEQYF.

This chain links TRBV9 with TRBJ2-1; D is perhaps TRBD1 or TRBD2 (5 bases each). CDR1 is SGDLS, CDR2 YYNGEE, per germline. Trimming removed 0 bases at V and 4 bases at J, with 17 bases between. The CDR3 has 17 residues. CDR3 loop: CASSVGGTSGFYNEQFF. DNA for the CDR3: TGTGCCAGCAGCGTAGGGGGGACCTCTGGCTTTTACAATGAGCAGTTCTTC.

Many counts were recorded for this clonotype. This chain joins TRBV29-1 and TRBJ2-2; weak D call: TRBD1 (6 bases). CDR1 and CDR2 (germline): SQVTM, ANQGSEA. The CDR3 extends over 13 amino acids. V lost 6 bases and J lost 4, with 12 bases in between. The CDR3 DNA is TGCAGCGTGGAGACGGACAGCACCGGGGAGCTGTTTTTT. Translation: CSVETDSTGELFF.

Ten or more counts support this clonotype. V and J are TRBV7-8 and TRBJ2-2, with D possibly called TRBD1 or TRBD2 (5 bases each). CDR3 size: 16 residues. Trimming took off 5 bases at V and 4 bases at J, with 17 bases between the two ends. Per the germline V gene, CDR1 is SGHVS and CDR2 is FQNEAQ. CDR3 bases: TGTGCCAGCAGCGCCCTGGGGACCACTAGCACCGGGGAGCTGTTTTTT. It is translated as CASSALGTTSTGELFF.

The table lists this clonotype with a few counts. The chain links TRBV12-3 or TRBV12-4 to TRBJ2-7, with 9 bases matching TRBD2. Trimming took 6 bases from V and 4 from J; bases not matched to a gene: 13. The CDR3 totals 16 residues. This CDR3 is CASSTNLAGVFYEQYF. Here the CDR3 DNA reads TGTGCCAGCAGCACAAACTTAGCGGGAGTTTTTTACGAGCAGTACTTC.

The chain recombines TRBV30 with TRBJ2-7; a weak D match, TRBD1 (5 bases). V was clipped by 2 bases and J by 5 bases, with 13 bases between them. The CDR3 runs 13 residues. Germline V gene sequence: CDR1 GTSNPN, CDR2 SVGIG (reference sequence). The CDR3 here is CAWSPKGRNEQYF. Here the CDR3 DNA reads TGTGCCTGGAGTCCCAAGGGGCGGAACGAGCAGTACTTC. Drawing the rest from reference TRBV30 and TRBJ2-7, the complete variable domain is SQTIHQWPATLVQPVGSPLSLECTVEGTSNPNLYWYRQAAGRGLQLLFYSVGIGQISSEVPQNLSASRPQDRQFILSSKKLLLSDSGFYLCAWSPKGRNEQYFGPGTRLTVT.

The chain has TRBV20-1 and TRBJ2-7; no definite D call. Germline V gene data show CDR1 as DFQATT and CDR2 as SNEGSKA (reference sequence). The CDR3 is 13 amino acids. The CDR3 bases are TGCAGCTCCGGCCCCTCAGCACCCTACGAGCAGTACTTC. It is translated as CSSGPSAPYEQYF.

The rearrangement links TRBV21-1 to TRBJ2-5; the table gives TRBD1 as D, unverified against the DNA. TRBV21-1 is given as a pseudogene. The CDR3 consists of 18 residues. Here the CDR3 reads CASSKGTGALGHQETQYF. Written as DNA, the CDR3 is TGTGCCAGCAGCAAAGGAACAGGGGCCCTGGGCCACCAAGAGACCCAGTACTTC.

The chain couples TRBV28 to TRBJ2-3, with 12 bases aligning to TRBD2. The CDR3 has 15 amino acids. The V gene's germline CDR1 is MDHEN and CDR2 SYDVKM. Unmatched junction bases numbered 3, after V lost 5 bases and J lost 3 bases. The CDR3 region has the DNA TGTGCCAGCAGTGAAACTAGCGGGAGGACAGATACGCAGTATTTT. Residues: CASSETSGRTDTQYF.

V is TRBV20-1 and J is TRBJ2-1; D unclear. V was clipped by 3 bases and J by 2 bases, with 8 bases between them. The CDR3 sequence is 13 residues long. The germline V gene has CDR1 DFQATT and CDR2 SNEGSKA (reference sequence). CDR3 sequence: CSASRGAYNEQFF. CDR3 nucleotides: TGCAGTGCTAGCCGAGGAGCCTACAATGAGCAGTTCTTC.

The CDR3 reads CSARVRIGTADNEQFF. The CDR3, as DNA: TGCAGTGCTAGAGTAAGAATTGGGACAGCAGACAATGAGCAGTTCTTC. The gene calls are TRBV20-1 and TRBJ2-1, with 7 bases that match TRBD1. Losses at the gene ends were 1 base for V and 5 bases for J; bases not matched to a gene: 11. This CDR3 has 16 amino acids. Germline V gene data show CDR1 as DFQATT and CDR2 as SNEGSKA (reference sequence).

This CDR3 reads CASSQGYNSPLHF. The CDR3 DNA is TGTGCCAGCAGTCAGGGTTATAATTCACCCCTCCACTTT. The chain has TRBV6-6 and TRBJ1-6, with a tentative D call TRBD1 (5 bases). V was trimmed by 5 bases and J by 4 bases, leaving 6 bases between them. CDR1 and CDR2 (germline): MNHNY, SVGAGI (reference sequence). The CDR3 spans 13 residues.

This clonotype was seen more than once but under ten times. This chain links TRBV7-8 with TRBJ1-3; 7 nucleotides align to TRBD1. Germline CDR1 reads SGHVS; CDR2 reads FQNEAQ. V was pared by 10 bases and J by 2 bases, with 5 bases of the junction left unmatched. The CDR3 consists of 13 residues. CDR3 coding DNA: TGTGCCACCATGAGGGGGCCTGGAAACACCATATATTTT. Translating it yields CATMRGPGNTIYF.

This sequence joins TRBV6-1 and TRBJ2-7; D perhaps matches TRBD1 (6 bases). Germline loops: CDR1 MNHNS, CDR2 SASEGT. This CDR3 region has 14 residues. V dropped 6 bases and J dropped 3 bases, with 15 bases sitting between them. CDR3 amino acids: CASSRQGRGYEQYF. In DNA form, the CDR3 reads TGTGCCAGCAGCCGTCAGGGGAGAGGCTACGAGCAGTACTTC.

This clonotype was seen at least ten times. The chain recombines TRBV28 with TRBJ2-1; 13 bases fit TRBD2. This CDR3 has 16 amino acids. CDR1 is MDHEN, CDR2 SYDVKM, per germline. V dropped 3 bases and J dropped 6; count of bases not matched to a gene: 5. CDR3 in amino acids: CASSFGLAGDGNEQFF. The CDR3 nucleotides are TGTGCCAGCAGTTTTGGACTAGCGGGAGATGGCAATGAGCAGTTCTTC. Variable domain in full (rest from reference TRBV28 and TRBJ2-1): DVKVTQSSRYLVKRTGEKVFLECVQDMDHENMFWYRQDPGLGLRLIYFSYDVKMKEKGDIPEGYSVSREKKERFSLILESASTNQTSMYLCASSFGLAGDGNEQFFGPGTRLTVL.

This clonotype was detected many times. V and J are TRBV5-1 and TRBJ2-7, with TRBD2 identical over 10 bases. Per germline, CDR1 SGHRS and CDR2 YFSETQ. The CDR3 runs to 15 residues. V shed 5 bases, J shed 2 bases, and the junction held 7 bases outside the gene matches. In DNA, the CDR3 is TGCGCCAGCAGACGTACTAGCGGGGAGCCCTACGAGCAGTACTTC. Translated: CASRRTSGEPYEQYF.

This clonotype was found a few times. The rearrangement uses TRBV24-1 and TRBJ2-3; TRBD2 aligns across 10 bases. CDR3 length equals 16 residues. CDR1 is KGHDR, CDR2 SFDVKD, per germline. The V segment lost 5 bases and the J segment 0 bases; nucleotides outside the gene matches: 4. CDR3 in amino acids: CATSARTSGSTDTQYF. DNA for the CDR3: TGTGCCACCAGTGCTAGGACTAGCGGTAGCACAGATACGCAGTATTTT.

The rearrangement joins TRBV20-1 to TRBJ2-4; D not resolved. Trimming pared 3 bases from V and 1 base from J, leaving 10 bases between. This CDR3 comprises 14 residues. Germline CDR1 is DFQATT and CDR2 is SNEGSKA (reference sequence). CDR3 amino acids: CSASWGTAKNIQYF. In DNA, the CDR3 is TGCAGTGCTAGCTGGGGAACCGCCAAAAACATTCAGTACTTC.

In this sample, this clonotype turned up a few times. The rearrangement links TRBV6-2 or TRBV6-3 to TRBJ2-3; D is ambiguous. Trimming pared 10 bases from V and 4 bases from J, leaving 9 bases between. Germline CDR1 and CDR2: MNHEY and SVGEGT. The CDR3 has 11 residues. The CDR3 loop is CATAYADTQYF. The DNA for the CDR3 is TGTGCCACCGCATACGCAGATACGCAGTATTTT.

This clonotype came up a few times. This rearrangement joins TRBV29-1 to TRBJ2-5; no clear D. The CDR3 sequence is 15 residues long. CDR1 SQVTM and CDR2 ANQGSEA come from the germline V gene. V lost 1 base to trimming and J lost 1 base, with 13 bases between them. CDR3 DNA sequence: TGCAGCGTTGAAGTCATGGGTCGGTTCCAAGAGACCCAGTACTTC. Its protein is CSVEVMGRFQETQYF.

This clonotype was detected ten times or more. The chain employs TRBV29-1 and TRBJ2-7; possibly TRBD2 for D (5 bases). This CDR3 is built from 15 residues. V lost 7 bases and J 3 bases, leaving 22 bases between the germline ends. Germline lookup yields CDR1 SQVTM and CDR2 ANQGSEA. The CDR3 DNA reads as TGCAGCGCCAGAATCGGGGTTATTAAGGACTACGAGCAGTACTTC. It translates to CSARIGVIKDYEQYF.

Only a few counts were recorded for this clonotype. This rearrangement joins TRBV7-2 to TRBJ2-4; tentatively, D is TRBD2 (5 bases). CDR1 and CDR2 from the germline V gene are SGHTA and FQGNSA. V dropped 5 bases and J dropped 0 bases, with 17 bases sitting between them. The CDR3 contains 17 residues. As DNA, the CDR3 is TGTGCCAGCAGCAACCTGGACTGGCATTTAGCCAAAAACATTCAGTACTTC. Residues: CASSNLDWHLAKNIQYF.

As for this clonotype: A much bigger clone sits one base away, suggesting this may be a read error. The rearrangement joins TRBV20-1 to TRBJ2-5, with 11 bases aligning to TRBD2. V lost 8 bases and J lost 4; bases outside the gene matches: 6. Germline V gives CDR1 DFQATT, CDR2 SNEGSKA (reference sequence). The length of the CDR3 is 13 residues. CDR3 amino acids: CSTHGLAGETQYF. The CDR3 DNA reads TGCAGTACACACGGACTAGCGGGAGAGACCCAGTACTTC.

The chain has TRBV6-1 and TRBJ2-5, with 7 bases identical to TRBD1. Looked up from germline, CDR1 is MNHNS and CDR2 is SASEGT. The CDR3 covers 14 residues. Trimming at V came to 6 bases and at J to 5 bases, leaving 9 bases not matched to a gene. CDR3 in amino acids: CASSQNRGGETQYF. CDR3 DNA: TGTGCCAGCAGCCAAAACAGGGGTGGCGAGACCCAGTACTTC.

The CDR3 loop reads CASSLRLASLAKNIQYF. Here the CDR3 DNA reads TGTGCCAGCAGTTTAAGGCTAGCGAGTTTAGCCAAAAACATTCAGTACTTC. The chain carries TRBV12-3 or TRBV12-4 and TRBJ2-4, with D tentatively TRBD2 (6 bases). This CDR3 comprises 17 residues. V lost 2 bases, J lost 0 bases, and 14 bases lay in between.

This clonotype has just a few counts. The V call is TRBV28, the J call TRBJ1-5; no definite D call. Between the trimmed V and J ends, which lost 3 bases and 0 bases, there was a span of 12 bases. Germline V gene sequence: CDR1 MDHEN, CDR2 SYDVKM. The CDR3 extends over 16 amino acids. This CDR3 reads CASSFGVAYSNQPQHF. DNA of the CDR3: TGTGCCAGCAGTTTCGGCGTGGCGTATAGCAATCAGCCCCAGCATTTT.

This clonotype came up many times. The gene calls are TRBV12-3 or TRBV12-4 and TRBJ2-7; D unresolved. CDR3 length: 13 amino acids. V was cut by 6 bases and J by 2 bases, with 11 bases left in between. This CDR3 is CASSQESPYEQYF. The DNA of the CDR3 is TGTGCCAGCAGCCAAGAGAGCCCCTACGAGCAGTACTTC.

This clonotype was seen a handful of times. The chain has TRBV28 and TRBJ1-6; the match to TRBD1 covers 7 bases. The CDR3 sequence is 16 residues long. CDR1 is MDHEN, CDR2 SYDVKM, per germline. Trimming removed 5 bases from V and 0 bases from J; junction bases left unmatched: 4. In DNA form, the CDR3 reads TGTGCCAGCAGTGGTGCAGGGGGCTCCTATAATTCACCCCTCCACTTT. Residues: CASSGAGGSYNSPLHF.

This clonotype was picked up many times. The chain carries TRBV28 and TRBJ2-1; the D gene could be TRBD1 or TRBD2 (7 bases each). Germline V gives CDR1 MDHEN, CDR2 SYDVKM. V dropped 3 bases and J dropped 7 bases, with 22 bases sitting between them. The CDR3 extends over 17 amino acids. CDR3 bases: TGTGCCAGCAGTTTTAATCCAGGGGGGAGGGCCTGGAATGAGCAGTTCTTC. Translating gives CASSFNPGGRAWNEQFF.